The 5 T cell receptor beta chains below were found in one sample sequenced in a study of blood T cell repertoires in COVID-19. Sequenced by immunoSEQ multiplex PCR; TCRdb stores in-frame clones only, minus some. This table has 75,000 to 90,000 clones, 91% appearing once. Sequencing was carried out using peripheral blood. The receptors were gathered from a woman aged 45-65 years in a cohort sampled during active COVID-19.

The chain couples TRBV2 to TRBJ2-7; 12 positions match TRBD2. CDR1 is SNHLY, CDR2 FYNNEI, per germline. CDR3 length: 14 residues. J lost 4 bases, V lost 7 bases, and 5 bases had no gene match. In DNA, the CDR3 is TGTGCCAGCAAACTAGCGGGAGGTCGGTACGAGCAGTACTTC. Amino acid sequence: CASKLAGGRYEQYF.

The chain employs TRBV5-1 and TRBJ1-6; 10 nucleotides agree with TRBD1. CDR1 and CDR2 (germline): SGHRS, YFSETQ. Trimming cost V 4 bases and J 7 bases; bases outside gene matches: 8. The length of the CDR3 is 16 residues. The CDR3 spells CASSKGQGVLNSPLHF. CDR3 nucleotides: TGCGCCAGCAGCAAAGGACAGGGGGTTTTAAATTCACCCCTCCACTTT.

The rearrangement joins TRBV5-1 to TRBJ2-3; maybe TRBD2 (5 bases). CDR1 is SGHRS, CDR2 YFSETQ, per germline. V gave up 0 bases and J gave up 1 base, with 12 bases separating them. CDR3 length equals 16 residues. The CDR3 reads CASSLGASSGTDTQYF. The CDR3 DNA sequence: TGCGCCAGCAGCTTGGGCGCTAGTAGCGGCACAGATACGCAGTATTTT.

The chain couples TRBV5-1 to TRBJ2-1, with D possibly being TRBD2 (6 bases). The germline V and J ends were trimmed by 4 bases and 3 bases, with 20 bases remaining between them. The CDR3 totals 17 residues. Germline lookup yields CDR1 SGHRS and CDR2 YFSETQ. CDR3: CASSEGFTGDLYNEQFF. For the CDR3, the DNA is TGCGCCAGCAGCGAGGGATTTACGGGGGACCTCTACAATGAGCAGTTCTTC.

The rearrangement uses TRBV28 and TRBJ1-2; tentative D call: TRBD1 (5 bases). The V end was cut by 8 bases, the J end by 4 bases, with 20 bases between. This CDR3 is built from 15 residues. Germline CDR1 MDHEN, CDR2 SYDVKM. In nucleotides, the CDR3 is TGTGCCAGCGCTAGAGGCGGGGGTCGGGTCTATGGCTACACCTTC. Translated, it gives CASARGGGRVYGYTF.